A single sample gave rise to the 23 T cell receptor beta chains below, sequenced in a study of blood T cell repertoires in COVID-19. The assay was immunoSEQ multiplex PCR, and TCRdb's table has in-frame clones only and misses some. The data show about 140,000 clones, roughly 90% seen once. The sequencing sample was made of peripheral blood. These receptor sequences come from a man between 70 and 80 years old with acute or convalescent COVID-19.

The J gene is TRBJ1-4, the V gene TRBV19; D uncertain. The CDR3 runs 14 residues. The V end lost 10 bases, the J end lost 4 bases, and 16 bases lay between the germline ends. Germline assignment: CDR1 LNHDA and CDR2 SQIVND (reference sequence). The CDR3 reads CATKIGLFNEKLFF. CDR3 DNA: TGTGCCACAAAAATCGGACTTTTTAATGAAAAACTGTTTTTT.

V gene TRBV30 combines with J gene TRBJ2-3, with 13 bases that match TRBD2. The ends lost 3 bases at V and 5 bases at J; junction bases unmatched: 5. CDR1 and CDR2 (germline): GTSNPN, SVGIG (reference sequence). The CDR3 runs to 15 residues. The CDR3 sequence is CAWRPTSGRLDTQYF. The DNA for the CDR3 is TGTGCCTGGAGGCCGACTAGCGGGAGGTTAGATACGCAGTATTTT.

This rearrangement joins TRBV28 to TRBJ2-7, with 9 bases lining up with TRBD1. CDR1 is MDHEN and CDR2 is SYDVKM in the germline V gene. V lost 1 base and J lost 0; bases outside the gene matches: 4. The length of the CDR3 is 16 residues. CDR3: CASSLYDRGYSYEQYF. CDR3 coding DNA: TGTGCCAGCAGTTTATATGACAGGGGGTACTCCTACGAGCAGTACTTC.

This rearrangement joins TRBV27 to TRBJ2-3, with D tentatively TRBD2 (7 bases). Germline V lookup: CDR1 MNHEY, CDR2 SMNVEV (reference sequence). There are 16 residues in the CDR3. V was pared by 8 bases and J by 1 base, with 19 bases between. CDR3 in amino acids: CASGRGGGAGTDTQYF. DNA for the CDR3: TGTGCCAGCGGTAGGGGTGGGGGGGCCGGCACAGATACGCAGTATTTT.

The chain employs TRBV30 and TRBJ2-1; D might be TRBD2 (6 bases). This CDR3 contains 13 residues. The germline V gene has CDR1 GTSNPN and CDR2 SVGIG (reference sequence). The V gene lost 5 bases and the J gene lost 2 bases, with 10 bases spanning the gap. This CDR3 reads CAWREYPYNEQFF. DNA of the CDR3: TGTGCCTGGCGGGAGTACCCCTACAATGAGCAGTTCTTC.

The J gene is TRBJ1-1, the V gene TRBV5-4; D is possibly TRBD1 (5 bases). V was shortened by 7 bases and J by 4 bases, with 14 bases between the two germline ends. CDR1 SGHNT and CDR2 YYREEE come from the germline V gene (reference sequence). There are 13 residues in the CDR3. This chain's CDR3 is CASLWSGGTEAFF. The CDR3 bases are TGTGCCAGCCTTTGGTCCGGGGGCACTGAAGCTTTCTTT.

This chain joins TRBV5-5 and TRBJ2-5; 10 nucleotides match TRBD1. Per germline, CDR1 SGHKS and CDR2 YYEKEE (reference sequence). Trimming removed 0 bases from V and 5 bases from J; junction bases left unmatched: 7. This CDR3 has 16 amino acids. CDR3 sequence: CASSLALTGGLETQYF. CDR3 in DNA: TGTGCCAGCAGCTTGGCCCTGACAGGGGGCTTGGAGACCCAGTACTTC. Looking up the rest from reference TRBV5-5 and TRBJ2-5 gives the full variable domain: DAGVTQSPTHLIKTRGQQVTLRCSPISGHKSVSWYQQVLGQGPQFIFQYYEKEERGRGNFPDRFSARQFPNYSSELNVNALLLGDSALYLCASSLALTGGLETQYFGPGTRLLVL.

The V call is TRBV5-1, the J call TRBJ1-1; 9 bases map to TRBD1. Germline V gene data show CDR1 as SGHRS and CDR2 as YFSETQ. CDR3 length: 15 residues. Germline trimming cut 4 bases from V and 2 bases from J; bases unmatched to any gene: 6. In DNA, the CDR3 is TGCGCCAGCAGCCTCACAGGGGGCGGTAACACTGAAGCTTTCTTT. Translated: CASSLTGGGNTEAFF.

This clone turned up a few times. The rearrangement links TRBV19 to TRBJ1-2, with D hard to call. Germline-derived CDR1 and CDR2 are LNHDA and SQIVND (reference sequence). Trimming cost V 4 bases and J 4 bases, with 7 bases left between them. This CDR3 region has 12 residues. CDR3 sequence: CASSTLGYGYTF. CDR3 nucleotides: TGTGCCAGTAGTACCCTCGGCTATGGCTACACCTTC.

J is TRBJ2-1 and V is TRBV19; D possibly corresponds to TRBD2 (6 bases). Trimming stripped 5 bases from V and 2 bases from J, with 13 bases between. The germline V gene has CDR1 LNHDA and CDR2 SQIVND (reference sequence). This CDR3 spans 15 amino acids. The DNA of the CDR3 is TGTGCCAGTAGTTCAGTGGGGGGTGCCTACAATGAGCAGTTCTTC. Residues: CASSSVGGAYNEQFF.

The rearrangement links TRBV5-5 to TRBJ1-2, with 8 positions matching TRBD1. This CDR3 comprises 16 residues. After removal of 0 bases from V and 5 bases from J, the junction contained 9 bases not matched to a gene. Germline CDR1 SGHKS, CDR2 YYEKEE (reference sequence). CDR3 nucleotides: TGTGCCAGCAGCTTGGGACAGGGGTTTTTTGGTTATGGCTACACCTTC. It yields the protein CASSLGQGFFGYGYTF.

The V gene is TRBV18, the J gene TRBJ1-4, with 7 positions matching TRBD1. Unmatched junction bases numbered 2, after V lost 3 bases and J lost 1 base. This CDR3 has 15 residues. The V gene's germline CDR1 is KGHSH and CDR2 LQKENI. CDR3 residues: CASSPRQGTNEKLFF. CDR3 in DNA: TGTGCCAGCTCACCCCGACAGGGAACTAATGAAAAACTGTTTTTT. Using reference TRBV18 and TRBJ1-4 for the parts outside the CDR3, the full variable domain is NAGVMQNPRHLVRRRGQEARLRCSPMKGHSHVYWYRQLPEEGLKFMVYLQKENIIDESGMPKERFSAEFPKEGPSILRIQQVVRGDSAAYFCASSPRQGTNEKLFFGSGTQLSVL.

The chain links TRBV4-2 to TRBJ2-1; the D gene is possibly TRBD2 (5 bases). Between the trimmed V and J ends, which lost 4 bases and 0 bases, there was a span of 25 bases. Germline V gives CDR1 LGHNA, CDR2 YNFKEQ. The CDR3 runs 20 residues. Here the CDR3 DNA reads TGTGCCAGCAGCCTCGAGGGCAGCGGAACATCCCCGGGCTCCTACAATGAGCAGTTCTTC. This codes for CASSLEGSGTSPGSYNEQFF.

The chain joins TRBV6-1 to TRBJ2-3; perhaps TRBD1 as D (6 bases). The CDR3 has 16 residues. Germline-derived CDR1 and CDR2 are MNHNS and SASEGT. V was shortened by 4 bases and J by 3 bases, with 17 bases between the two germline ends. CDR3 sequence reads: CASSADLGARTDTQYF. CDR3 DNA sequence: TGTGCCAGCAGTGCCGACCTGGGGGCTAGAACAGATACGCAGTATTTT.

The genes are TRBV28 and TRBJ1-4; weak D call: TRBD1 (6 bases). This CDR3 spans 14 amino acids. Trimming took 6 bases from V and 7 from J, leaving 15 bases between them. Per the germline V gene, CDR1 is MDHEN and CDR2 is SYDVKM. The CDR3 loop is CASRPTGSREKLFF. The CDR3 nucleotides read TGTGCCAGCAGACCCACAGGGAGTCGTGAAAAACTGTTTTTT.

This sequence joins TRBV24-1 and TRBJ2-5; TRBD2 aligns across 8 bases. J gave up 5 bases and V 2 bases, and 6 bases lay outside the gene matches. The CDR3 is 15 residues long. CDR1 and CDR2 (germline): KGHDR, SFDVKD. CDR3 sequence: CATSDSAGGMETQYF. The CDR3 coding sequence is TGTGCCACCAGTGATTCGGCGGGGGGTATGGAGACCCAGTACTTC.

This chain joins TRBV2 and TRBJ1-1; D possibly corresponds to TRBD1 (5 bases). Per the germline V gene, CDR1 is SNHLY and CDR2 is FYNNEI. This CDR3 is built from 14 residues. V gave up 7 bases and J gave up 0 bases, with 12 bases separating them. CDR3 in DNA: TGTGCCAGCAAAAGAACGGGGGTGAACACTGAAGCTTTCTTT. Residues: CASKRTGVNTEAFF.

CDR3 sequence reads: CASKSGEGNQPQHF. Here the CDR3 DNA reads TGTGCCAGCAAATCAGGGGAAGGCAATCAGCCCCAGCATTTT. The chain uses TRBV6-5 and TRBJ1-5; weak D call: TRBD1 (6 bases). The CDR3 length is 14 residues. Trimming shortened V by 7 bases and J by 2 bases, and 12 bases separated the two germline ends. Germline V CDR1 and CDR2: MNHEY, SVGAGI.

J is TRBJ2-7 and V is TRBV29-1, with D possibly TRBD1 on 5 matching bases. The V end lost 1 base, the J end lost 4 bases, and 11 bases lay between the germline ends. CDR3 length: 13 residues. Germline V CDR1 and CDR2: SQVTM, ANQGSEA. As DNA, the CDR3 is TGCAGCGTTGAAGGGGGCGAGTGGTACGAGCAGTACTTC. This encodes CSVEGGEWYEQYF.

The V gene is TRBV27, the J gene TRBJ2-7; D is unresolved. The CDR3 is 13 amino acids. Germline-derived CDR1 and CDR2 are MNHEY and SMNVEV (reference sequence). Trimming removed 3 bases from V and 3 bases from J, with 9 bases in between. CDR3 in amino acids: CASSFNTDYEQYF. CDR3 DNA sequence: TGTGCCAGCAGTTTCAATACAGACTACGAGCAGTACTTC.

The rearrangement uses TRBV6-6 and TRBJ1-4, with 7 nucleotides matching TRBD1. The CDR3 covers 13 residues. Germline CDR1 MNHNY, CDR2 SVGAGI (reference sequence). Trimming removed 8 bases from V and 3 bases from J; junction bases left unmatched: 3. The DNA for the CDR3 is TGTGCCAGCCTTGGGACAGCTAATGAAAAACTGTTTTTT. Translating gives CASLGTANEKLFF.

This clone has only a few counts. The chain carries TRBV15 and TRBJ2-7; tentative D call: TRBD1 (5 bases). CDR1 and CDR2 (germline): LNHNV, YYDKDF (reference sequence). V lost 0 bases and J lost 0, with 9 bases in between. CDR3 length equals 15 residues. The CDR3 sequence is CATSRDTDSSYEQYF. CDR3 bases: TGTGCCACCAGCAGAGATACAGACAGCTCCTACGAGCAGTACTTC.

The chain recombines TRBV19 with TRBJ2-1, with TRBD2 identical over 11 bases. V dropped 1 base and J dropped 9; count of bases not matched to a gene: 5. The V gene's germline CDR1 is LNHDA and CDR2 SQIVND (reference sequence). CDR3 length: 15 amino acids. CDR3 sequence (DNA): TGTGCCAGTAGTATAGCTAGCGGGGGGTGGTCTGAGCAGTTCTTC. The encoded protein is CASSIASGGWSEQFF. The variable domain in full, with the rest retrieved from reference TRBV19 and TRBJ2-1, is DGGITQSPKYLFRKEGQNVTLSCEQNLNHDAMYWYRQDPGQGLRLIYYSQIVNDFQKGDIAEGYSVSREKKESFPLTVTSAQKNPTAFYLCASSIASGGWSEQFFGPGTRLTVL.